This paragraph covers one T cell receptor (beta chain) sequence. What it recognizes is unknown. This record comes from a study of OX40 agonist ivuxolimab in advanced cancers. Study details: Ivuxolimab, an agonist antibody against OX40 (CD134), was given to patients. Prior checkpoint blockade (anti-PD-1, anti-PD-L1 or anti-CTLA-4) was permitted; about 40% had it.

Libraries were prepared by immunoSEQ multiplex PCR; TCRdb keeps only in-frame clonotypes and omits some of them. This table has 96,000 or so clones, approximately 84% appearing once. CDR3 size: 12 residues. Trimming stripped 7 bases from V and 3 bases from J, with 7 bases between. CDR1 and CDR2 (germline): MGHDK, SYGVNS. Broader study findings: Expanded clones were, on average, more numerous in CD8+ T cells than in CD4+.

The receptor comes from an adult with an advanced solid tumor such as melanoma, head and neck, liver or kidney cancer. The material was CD4+ or CD8+ T cells sorted from blood, obtained in a trial of the OX40 agonist ivuxolimab. This chain links TRBV25-1 with TRBJ1-3, with unresolved D. The CDR3 DNA is TGTGCCAGCAATCCGCTTGGAAACACCATATATTTT. Protein sequence: CASNPLGNTIYF.